Following are 5 T cell receptor beta chains from one sample sequenced in a study of technical replicates of blood from a few donors. The assay was immunoSEQ multiplex PCR, and TCRdb's table has in-frame clones only and misses some. This sample has about 97,000 clones, with around 96% found just once. The sample was T cells isolated from PBMCs. The receptors originated from a human donor in good health.

The chain has TRBV5-1 and TRBJ2-5; D not certain. The CDR3 covers 14 residues. The ends were cut back, 2 bases at V and 5 bases at J, with 13 bases in the middle. Germline CDR1 is SGHRS and CDR2 is YFSETQ. The CDR3 region is CASSFVPNVETQYF. For the CDR3, the DNA is TGCGCCAGCAGCTTTGTGCCTAATGTGGAGACCCAGTACTTC.

The chain links TRBV5-4 to TRBJ2-7; D is unclear. The CDR3 is 14 residues long. V gave up 0 bases and J gave up 0 bases, with 7 bases separating them. Germline CDR1 SGHNT, CDR2 YYREEE (reference sequence). The CDR3 sequence: CASSLDPVSYEQYF. The CDR3 DNA sequence: TGTGCCAGCAGCTTGGATCCGGTCTCCTACGAGCAGTACTTC.

The V call is TRBV7-6, the J call TRBJ2-4; 10 bases line up with TRBD2. V lost 5 bases, J lost 8 bases, and 9 bases stayed unmatched. Germline CDR1 reads SGHVS; CDR2 reads FNYEAQ. CDR3 size: 15 residues. CDR3 amino acids: CASSPASGSRDIQYF. The CDR3, as DNA: TGTGCCAGCAGCCCGGCTAGCGGGAGTAGGGACATTCAGTACTTC.

This clone was seen only a few times. The chain is built from TRBV7-2 and TRBJ2-1, with 11 bases identical to TRBD2. The CDR3 consists of 15 residues. V lost 5 bases, J lost 7 bases, and 7 bases stayed unmatched. Per the germline V gene, CDR1 is SGHTA and CDR2 is FQGNSA. The CDR3: CASSPVAGGGNEQFF. The DNA of the CDR3 is TGTGCCAGCAGCCCCGTAGCGGGAGGGGGGAATGAGCAGTTCTTC.

The chain couples TRBV9 to TRBJ2-7; tentatively, D is TRBD2 (6 bases). The V end lost 3 bases, the J end lost 1 base, and 14 bases lay between the germline ends. Looked up from germline, CDR1 is SGDLS and CDR2 is YYNGEE. The CDR3 has 15 amino acids. The CDR3 bases are TGTGCCAGCAGCGCAGACCTAGCGACTTCCTACGAGCAGTACTTC. Translating it yields CASSADLATSYEQYF. Full variable domain (missing parts from reference TRBV9 and TRBJ2-7): DSGVTQTPKHLITATGQRVTLRCSPRSGDLSVYWYQQSLDQGLQFLIQYYNGEERAKGNILERFSAQQFPDLHSELNLSSLELGDSALYFCASSADLATSYEQYFGPGTRLTVT.